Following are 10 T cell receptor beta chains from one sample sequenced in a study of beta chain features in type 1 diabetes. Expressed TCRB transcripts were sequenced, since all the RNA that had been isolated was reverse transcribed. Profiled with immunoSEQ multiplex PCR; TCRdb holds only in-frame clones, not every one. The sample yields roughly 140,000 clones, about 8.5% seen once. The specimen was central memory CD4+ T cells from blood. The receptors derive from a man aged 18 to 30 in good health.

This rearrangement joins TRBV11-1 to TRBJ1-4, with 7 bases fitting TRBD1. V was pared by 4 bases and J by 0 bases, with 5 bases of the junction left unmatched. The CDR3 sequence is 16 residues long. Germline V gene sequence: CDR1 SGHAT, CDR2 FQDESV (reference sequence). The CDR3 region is CASSSRQGATNEKLFF. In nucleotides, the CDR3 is TGTGCCAGCAGCTCCCGACAGGGTGCAACTAATGAAAAACTGTTTTTT. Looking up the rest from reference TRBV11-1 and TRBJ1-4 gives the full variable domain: EAEVAQSPRYKITEKSQAVAFWCDPISGHATLYWYRQILGQGPELLVQFQDESVVDDSQLPKDRFSAERLKGVDSTLKIQPAELGDSAMYLCASSSRQGATNEKLFFGSGTQLSVL.

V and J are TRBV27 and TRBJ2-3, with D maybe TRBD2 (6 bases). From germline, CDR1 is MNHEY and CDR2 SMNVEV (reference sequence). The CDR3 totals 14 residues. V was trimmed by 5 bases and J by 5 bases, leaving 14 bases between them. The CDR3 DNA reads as TGTGCCAGCAGTCCCTCGGGACTCAGAGATACGCAGTATTTT. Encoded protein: CASSPSGLRDTQYF.

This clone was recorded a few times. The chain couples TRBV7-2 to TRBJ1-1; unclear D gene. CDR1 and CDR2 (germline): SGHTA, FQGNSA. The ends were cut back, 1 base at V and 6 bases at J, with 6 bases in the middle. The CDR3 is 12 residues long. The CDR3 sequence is CASSLVFAEAFF. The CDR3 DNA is TGTGCCAGCAGCTTAGTGTTCGCTGAAGCTTTCTTT.

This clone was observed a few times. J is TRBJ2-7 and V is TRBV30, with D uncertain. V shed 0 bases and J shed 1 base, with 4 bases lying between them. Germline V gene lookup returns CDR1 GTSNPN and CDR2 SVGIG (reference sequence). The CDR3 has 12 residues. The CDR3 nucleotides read TGTGCCTGGAGTGTACGGTCCTACGAGCAGTACTTC. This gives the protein CAWSVRSYEQYF.

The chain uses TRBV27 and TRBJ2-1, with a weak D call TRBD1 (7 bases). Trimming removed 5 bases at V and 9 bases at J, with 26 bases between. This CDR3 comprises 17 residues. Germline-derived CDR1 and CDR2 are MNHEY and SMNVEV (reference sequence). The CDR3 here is CASSRPGLDRAGGEQFF. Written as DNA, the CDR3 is TGTGCCAGCAGTCGCCCGGGACTGGATAGGGCAGGGGGTGAGCAGTTCTTC.

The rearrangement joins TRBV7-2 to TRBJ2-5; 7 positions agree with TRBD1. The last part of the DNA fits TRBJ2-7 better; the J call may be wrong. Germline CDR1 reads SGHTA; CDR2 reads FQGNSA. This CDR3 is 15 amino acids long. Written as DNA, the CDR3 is TGTGCCAGCAGCGTCGACCGGGACAGACTCTACGAGCAGTACTTC. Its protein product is CASSVDRDRLYEQYF.

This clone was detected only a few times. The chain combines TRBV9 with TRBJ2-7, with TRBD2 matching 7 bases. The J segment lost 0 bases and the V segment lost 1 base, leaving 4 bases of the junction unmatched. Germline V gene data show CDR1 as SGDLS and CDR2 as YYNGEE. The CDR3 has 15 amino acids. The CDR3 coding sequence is TGTGCCAGCAGCGTAAGCGGGACCAGCTCCTACGAGCAGTACTTC. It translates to CASSVSGTSSYEQYF.

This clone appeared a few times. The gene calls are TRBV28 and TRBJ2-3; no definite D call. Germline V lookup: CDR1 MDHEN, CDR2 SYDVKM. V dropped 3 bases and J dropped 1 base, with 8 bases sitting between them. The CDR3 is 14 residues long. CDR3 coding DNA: TGTGCCAGCAGTTTGGAAGCGCGCACAGATACGCAGTATTTT. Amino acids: CASSLEARTDTQYF. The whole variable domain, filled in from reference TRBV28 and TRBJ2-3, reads DVKVTQSSRYLVKRTGEKVFLECVQDMDHENMFWYRQDPGLGLRLIYFSYDVKMKEKGDIPEGYSVSREKKERFSLILESASTNQTSMYLCASSLEARTDTQYFGPGTRLTVL.

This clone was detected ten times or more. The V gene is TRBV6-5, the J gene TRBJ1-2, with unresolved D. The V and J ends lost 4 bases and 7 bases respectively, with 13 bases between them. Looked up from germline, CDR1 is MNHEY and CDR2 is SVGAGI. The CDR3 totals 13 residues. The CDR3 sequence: CASSWGDGGGYTF. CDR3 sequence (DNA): TGTGCCAGCAGTTGGGGAGACGGCGGTGGCTACACCTTC.

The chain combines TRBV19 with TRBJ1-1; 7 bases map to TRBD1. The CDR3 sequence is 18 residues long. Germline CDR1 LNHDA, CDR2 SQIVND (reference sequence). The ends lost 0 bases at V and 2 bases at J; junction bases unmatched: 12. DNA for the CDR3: TGTGCCAGTAGTATAGACCCCACTCCGACAGGGACAAACACTGAAGCTTTCTTT. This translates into CASSIDPTPTGTNTEAFF. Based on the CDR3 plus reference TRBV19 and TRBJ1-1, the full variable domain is DGGITQSPKYLFRKEGQNVTLSCEQNLNHDAMYWYRQDPGQGLRLIYYSQIVNDFQKGDIAEGYSVSREKKESFPLTVTSAQKNPTAFYLCASSIDPTPTGTNTEAFFGQGTRLTVV.